This TCR beta chain comes out of a study of OX40 agonist ivuxolimab in advanced cancers. Broadly, across the study: The costimulatory receptor OX40 (CD134) was targeted by ivuxolimab, a fully human IgG2 agonistic monoclonal antibody. Intravenous ivuxolimab was administered to patients every 2 weeks at six dose levels: 0.01, 0.1, 0.3, 1.5, 3 and 10 mg/kg. Of the approximately 54 patients in dose escalation, 19 had hepatocellular carcinoma, some 15 had melanoma, 9 had renal cell carcinoma and 9 had head and neck cancer. In the dose-escalation cohort, around four fifths of patients were male, and the mean age was approximately 60 years, with a range of about 23 to 80. Prior anti-PD-1, anti-PD-L1 or anti-CTLA-4 therapy was permitted, and checkpoint inhibitors had been received by about 44% of dose-escalation patients. Three dose-escalation patients achieved partial responses, one with hepatocellular carcinoma and two with cutaneous melanoma. The point of sequencing TCRbeta in the periphery was to test whether ivuxolimab changed TCR sequence diversity and drove clonal T-cell expansion. The paper covers the monotherapy dose-escalation part of the phase I ivuxolimab trial, which included N ≈ 50 patients.

Patients with autoimmune disease history or receiving systemic immunosuppression were excluded from the trial. Peripheral blood for TCR sequencing was collected from all dose cohorts at baseline, on cycle 4 day 1, and on cycle 7 day 1. Samples came from an open-label, multicenter, first-in-human phase I dose-escalation trial of ivuxolimab. Adults with locally advanced or metastatic melanoma, renal cell, hepatocellular, or head and neck squamous cell carcinoma were enrolled in the trial. CD4+ and CD8+ T cells were sorted separately from peripheral blood before TCR sequencing. For sequencing of the TCRbeta CDR3 region, genomic DNA was extracted from the sorted cells. The immunoSEQ Assay was used to sequence the TCRbeta CDR3 regions. What TCRdb holds here is the immuneACCESS table cut down to in-frame rearrangements. Part of the clones is not present; checked against another copy, under half of the missing clones reflect an unresolved V gene, and the others are unexplained. The sample records about 40,000 clones, approximately 88% of which are singletons. The top ten clones comprise approximately 23% of the sample.

Beyond this particular receptor, the publication reports: On average, CD8+ T cells showed more expanded clones than CD4+ T cells after ivuxolimab. Which antigens the clonally expanded peripheral T cells were specific for was not determined. Low levels of normalized T-cell clonal expansion were also seen in some nonresponding patients. At doses from 0.1 to 3.0 mg/kg, clonal expansion was seen in both CD4+ and CD8+ blood T cells between baseline and week 6. In the 0.1-3.0 mg/kg groups, partial responders were among the patients with the lowest normalized peripheral clonal expansion, particularly in CD8+ T cells.

Its CDR3 holds 13 amino acids, cysteine through phenylalanine. Of the read, only the CDR3 DNA is kept; its 39 bases are in frame from base 1. For CDR1 and CDR2, the germline V gene lists SQVTM and ANQGSEA. V trim: 7 bases; J trim: 3 bases; unmatched bases: 7. A remark on this clone: Its antigen is currently not known. No base quality information exists; no much larger clone differs at one position.

The sequence joins TRBV29-1 to TRBJ1-1; TRBD1 fits 8 bases in the junction. This receptor was taken from an adult with an advanced solid tumor such as melanoma, head and neck, liver or kidney cancer. The sample was CD4+ or CD8+ T cells sorted from blood, taken in a trial of the OX40 agonist ivuxolimab. CDR3 loop: CSAPTGEYTEAFF. The nucleotides read TGCAGCGCCCCGACAGGGGAGTACACTGAAGCTTTCTTT.